These T cell receptor beta chains were read from a single sample in a study of blood T cell repertoires in COVID-19. Clones were read by immunoSEQ multiplex PCR, and TCRdb kept only the in-frame ones, dropping some. The table lists 200,000 to 250,000 clones, roughly 89% of them singletons, with 2.2% in the top ten. Sequencing input: peripheral blood. The receptor set was obtained from a man in his thirties or forties who had recovered from COVID-19. Both conserved end residues are part of each CDR3. D genes are given only for firm matches. Clone size is not always given. Where it is, it says once, few, many or a class for expanded clones.

abundance: -
j_gene: TRBJ2-7
v_gene: TRBV7-2
d_gene: TRBD2
CDR3nt: TGTGCCAGCAGTTCCCTAGCGGGGGCAGGAGAGCAGTACTTC
CDR3aa: CASSSLAGAGEQYF

abundance: -
j_gene: TRBJ2-7
v_gene: TRBV18
d_gene: TRBD2
CDR3nt: TGTGCCAGCTCACGCGGAAGCGGGGTGTTCTACGAGCAGTACTTC
CDR3aa: CASSRGSGVFYEQYF

abundance: -
j_gene: TRBJ2-2
v_gene: TRBV12-3/TRBV12-4
d_gene: -
CDR3nt: TGTGCCAGCACAAGCATCGGGGAGCTGTTTTTT
CDR3aa: CASTSIGELFF

abundance: -
j_gene: TRBJ1-1
v_gene: TRBV6-5
d_gene: -
CDR3nt: TGTGCCAGCAGTTACTCGACAGACGACCGCAAGCCTTTCTTT
CDR3aa: CASSYSTDDRKPFF

abundance: -
j_gene: TRBJ1-1
v_gene: TRBV6-5
d_gene: -
CDR3nt: TGTGCCAGCTGGTGGGGCCGGCGTGAAGCTTTCTTT
CDR3aa: CASWWGRREAFF

abundance: once
j_gene: TRBJ2-5
v_gene: TRBV4-3
d_gene: TRBD2
CDR3nt: TGCGCCAGCAGCCAACTAGCGGCCGAGGAGACCCAGTACTTC
CDR3aa: CASSQLAAEETQYF

abundance: -
j_gene: TRBJ2-7
v_gene: TRBV19
d_gene: -
CDR3nt: TGTGCCAGTAGTATGGAGAGCTCCTACGAGCAGTACTTC
CDR3aa: CASSMESSYEQYF

abundance: -
j_gene: TRBJ2-3
v_gene: TRBV11-3
d_gene: TRBD1
CDR3nt: TGTGCCAGCAGCACCGGGACAGGGGCTCGGGATACGCAGTATTTT
CDR3aa: CASSTGTGARDTQYF

abundance: -
j_gene: TRBJ1-3
v_gene: TRBV7-9
d_gene: -
CDR3nt: TGTGCCAGCAGCCATGGGGGCAGGGTTGGAAACACCATATATTTT
CDR3aa: CASSHGGRVGNTIYF

abundance: -
j_gene: TRBJ1-1
v_gene: TRBV10-3
d_gene: TRBD1
CDR3nt: TGTGCCACCAGGTTGGGACAGGACGCTGAAGCTTTCTTT
CDR3aa: CATRLGQDAEAFF

abundance: -
j_gene: TRBJ2-5
v_gene: TRBV20-1
d_gene: -
CDR3nt: TGCAGTGTCAGTGGTGGGCAGACCCAGTACTTC
CDR3aa: CSVSGGQTQYF

abundance: once
j_gene: TRBJ1-1
v_gene: TRBV11-2
d_gene: TRBD1
CDR3nt: TGTGCCAGCAGCTCGGGACAGCGTAACACTGAAGCTTTCTTT
CDR3aa: CASSSGQRNTEAFF

abundance: -
j_gene: TRBJ1-2
v_gene: TRBV18
d_gene: TRBD1
CDR3nt: TGTGCCAGCTCACCATCGGGGACAGGGGGCGGAAATAACTATGGCTACACCTTC
CDR3aa: CASSPSGTGGGNNYGYTF

abundance: -
j_gene: TRBJ2-1
v_gene: TRBV15
d_gene: -
CDR3nt: TGTGCCACCAGCAGAGGTCTGAGGGAGCTTGAGCAGTTCTTC
CDR3aa: CATSRGLRELEQFF

abundance: -
j_gene: TRBJ1-2
v_gene: TRBV28
d_gene: -
CDR3nt: TGTGCCAGCACTTTAGGGGCGTCGGGCTACACCTTC
CDR3aa: CASTLGASGYTF

abundance: -
j_gene: TRBJ1-5
v_gene: TRBV21-1
d_gene: -
CDR3nt: TGTGCCAGCAGCGCCAGCAGGACTCTTAGCAATCAGCCCCAGCATTTT
CDR3aa: CASSASRTLSNQPQHF

abundance: -
j_gene: TRBJ1-4
v_gene: TRBV12-3/TRBV12-4
d_gene: -
CDR3nt: TGTGCCAGCTTAGACAGAGCTAATGAAAAACTGTTTTTT
CDR3aa: CASLDRANEKLFF

abundance: few
j_gene: TRBJ1-1
v_gene: TRBV10-1
d_gene: -
CDR3nt: TGCGCCAGCAGTGCACTGGACAAAGTCTCTGAAGCTTTCTTT
CDR3aa: CASSALDKVSEAFF

abundance: -
j_gene: TRBJ1-1
v_gene: TRBV4-1
d_gene: TRBD1
CDR3nt: TGCGCCAGCAGTACAGGGGAGAGAGCTTTCTTT
CDR3aa: CASSTGERAFF

abundance: few
j_gene: TRBJ1-2
v_gene: TRBV2
d_gene: -
CDR3nt: TGTGCCAGCAGTAGGACAGATCAGGGCTACACCTTC
CDR3aa: CASSRTDQGYTF

abundance: -
j_gene: TRBJ1-6
v_gene: TRBV6-5
d_gene: -
CDR3nt: TGTGCCACACCCCTGTGGGGGCTGAATTCACCCCTCCACTTT
CDR3aa: CATPLWGLNSPLHF

abundance: -
j_gene: TRBJ1-2
v_gene: TRBV7-9
d_gene: -
CDR3nt: TGTGCCAGCAGCTTACAAGCAGGGATTGATGGCTACACCTTC
CDR3aa: CASSLQAGIDGYTF

abundance: -
j_gene: TRBJ1-2
v_gene: TRBV5-5
d_gene: -
CDR3nt: TGTGCCAGCAGCTTGGCCCGACAGACGATATACCGTGGCCACACCTTC
CDR3aa: CASSLARQTIYRGHTF

abundance: -
j_gene: TRBJ2-1
v_gene: TRBV7-6
d_gene: TRBD2
CDR3nt: TGTGCCAGCAGCTTACCGGGGCTAGCGGGGGGGCCCTACAATGAGCAGTTCTTC
CDR3aa: CASSLPGLAGGPYNEQFF

abundance: -
j_gene: TRBJ2-1
v_gene: TRBV28
d_gene: TRBD2
CDR3nt: TGTGCCAGCAGCCCTAGCGGGGACTACAATGAGCAGTTCTTC
CDR3aa: CASSPSGDYNEQFF

abundance: -
j_gene: TRBJ1-1
v_gene: TRBV5-8
d_gene: -
CDR3nt: TGTGCCAGCAGCTTGTCCGCACGGGCTTTCTTT
CDR3aa: CASSLSARAFF

abundance: few
j_gene: TRBJ1-3
v_gene: TRBV7-9
d_gene: -
CDR3nt: TGTGCCAGCAGCTTAGTGGCCGGGATTGGAAACACCATATATTTT
CDR3aa: CASSLVAGIGNTIYF

abundance: -
j_gene: TRBJ1-4
v_gene: TRBV28
d_gene: -
CDR3nt: TGTGCCAGCAGTTCGGGACAACTGGAAAAACTGTTTTTT
CDR3aa: CASSSGQLEKLFF

abundance: few
j_gene: TRBJ2-6
v_gene: TRBV18
d_gene: -
CDR3nt: TGTGCCAGCTCACCCCCCAATAGAGTAAGCTCTGGGGCCAACGTCCTGACTTTC
CDR3aa: CASSPPNRVSSGANVLTF

abundance: -
j_gene: TRBJ2-1
v_gene: TRBV5-1
d_gene: TRBD1
CDR3nt: TGCGCCAGCAGCTTGGAACCGGACAGGGCCAATGAGCAGTTCTTC
CDR3aa: CASSLEPDRANEQFF

abundance: -
j_gene: TRBJ2-2
v_gene: TRBV7-8
d_gene: -
CDR3nt: TGTGCCAGCATGGGGGGGCCGAGGGAAGGGGAGCTGTTTTTT
CDR3aa: CASMGGPREGELFF

abundance: -
j_gene: TRBJ2-5
v_gene: TRBV5-1
d_gene: -
CDR3nt: TGCGCCAGCAGCTCCCGGGCCCAGGAGGTCGAGACCCAGTACTTC
CDR3aa: CASSSRAQEVETQYF

abundance: -
j_gene: TRBJ1-1
v_gene: TRBV30
d_gene: -
CDR3nt: TGTGCCTGGAGTGTATTAGGGGGGGAATGGAACACTGAAGCTTTCTTT
CDR3aa: CAWSVLGGEWNTEAFF

abundance: -
j_gene: TRBJ1-5
v_gene: TRBV19
d_gene: -
CDR3nt: TGTGCCAGTAAGGTGGCAGGGATCAATTTCAATCAGCCCCAGCATTTT
CDR3aa: CASKVAGINFNQPQHF

abundance: -
j_gene: TRBJ1-5
v_gene: TRBV6-5
d_gene: TRBD1
CDR3nt: TGTGCCAGCAGCCAGACAGGGCGTAATCAGCCCCAGCATTTT
CDR3aa: CASSQTGRNQPQHF

abundance: -
j_gene: TRBJ1-1
v_gene: TRBV14
d_gene: -
CDR3nt: TGTGCCAGCAGCCGACAGATCTTGAACACTGAAGCTTTCTTT
CDR3aa: CASSRQILNTEAFF

abundance: -
j_gene: TRBJ1-2
v_gene: TRBV5-1
d_gene: -
CDR3nt: TGCGCCAGCAGCACTATACGGGACAACGCTAACTATGGCTACACCTTC
CDR3aa: CASSTIRDNANYGYTF

abundance: -
j_gene: TRBJ2-3
v_gene: TRBV7-9
d_gene: TRBD1
CDR3nt: TGTGCCAGCAGCTCTTCCCCCACAGGGGGCGGCACAGATACGCAGTATTTT
CDR3aa: CASSSSPTGGGTDTQYF

abundance: -
j_gene: TRBJ2-7
v_gene: TRBV7-2
d_gene: TRBD2
CDR3nt: TGTGCCAGCAGCTTAAGCGGGGGGGCCTACGAGCAGTACTTC
CDR3aa: CASSLSGGAYEQYF

abundance: -
j_gene: TRBJ2-3
v_gene: TRBV6-4
d_gene: TRBD1
CDR3nt: TGTGCCAGCAGTTACTCCTCGGGACAGCCCTCCACAGATACGCAGTATTTT
CDR3aa: CASSYSSGQPSTDTQYF

abundance: -
j_gene: TRBJ2-7
v_gene: TRBV9
d_gene: -
CDR3nt: TGTGCCAGCAGCGTAGAACCGGGCTACGAGCAGTACTTC
CDR3aa: CASSVEPGYEQYF

abundance: -
j_gene: TRBJ1-5
v_gene: TRBV3-1/TRBV3-2
d_gene: -
CDR3nt: TGTGCCAGCAGCCAAGATCAGCGGCCCAATCAGCCCCAGCATTTT
CDR3aa: CASSQDQRPNQPQHF

abundance: -
j_gene: TRBJ1-2
v_gene: TRBV5-1
d_gene: -
CDR3nt: TGCGCCAGCAGCTTGGGACAGTCCAACTATGGCTACACCTTC
CDR3aa: CASSLGQSNYGYTF

abundance: -
j_gene: TRBJ2-1
v_gene: TRBV11-2
d_gene: TRBD2
CDR3nt: TGTGCCAGCAGCCGCTACTCCGGCGGGGGGTACTCCAATGAGCAGTTCTTC
CDR3aa: CASSRYSGGGYSNEQFF

abundance: -
j_gene: TRBJ2-4
v_gene: TRBV2
d_gene: -
CDR3nt: TGTGCCACCGCGGAAAACATTCAGTACTTC
CDR3aa: CATAENIQYF

abundance: -
j_gene: TRBJ1-1
v_gene: TRBV4-1
d_gene: TRBD1
CDR3nt: TGCGCCAGCACCCCTTCAGGACAGGGGAATACTGAAGCTTTCTTT
CDR3aa: CASTPSGQGNTEAFF

abundance: -
j_gene: TRBJ1-2
v_gene: TRBV5-6
d_gene: -
CDR3nt: TGTGCCAGCAGCTTGGCGCAGGAACAGTATGGCTACACCTTC
CDR3aa: CASSLAQEQYGYTF

abundance: -
j_gene: TRBJ1-1
v_gene: TRBV6-5
d_gene: -
CDR3nt: TGTGCCAGCAGCCGTACGGGGACTGAAGCTTTCTTT
CDR3aa: CASSRTGTEAFF

abundance: -
j_gene: TRBJ1-2
v_gene: TRBV7-9
d_gene: -
CDR3nt: TGTGCCAGCAGCTTGGCTGGGCCCATCTATGGCTACACCTTC
CDR3aa: CASSLAGPIYGYTF

abundance: -
j_gene: TRBJ1-2
v_gene: TRBV6-6
d_gene: -
CDR3nt: TGTGCCAGCACCGATCTCCAGGGGCTTAACTATGGCTACACCTTC
CDR3aa: CASTDLQGLNYGYTF

abundance: -
j_gene: TRBJ1-1
v_gene: TRBV6-5
d_gene: TRBD1
CDR3nt: TGTGCCAGCACCTCCGCAGGGGGTGGGAACACTGAAGCTTTCTTT
CDR3aa: CASTSAGGGNTEAFF

abundance: -
j_gene: TRBJ2-3
v_gene: TRBV7-9
d_gene: -
CDR3nt: TGTGCCAGCAGCCCCAGGGTTGGTTTAGGGCGGACAGATACGCAGTATTTT
CDR3aa: CASSPRVGLGRTDTQYF

abundance: few
j_gene: TRBJ1-2
v_gene: TRBV29-1
d_gene: -
CDR3nt: TGCAGCGCCAGTGGCTACACCTTC
CDR3aa: CSASGYTF